These 17 T cell receptor beta chains were sequenced from one sample in a study of graft-versus-host responses after intestinal transplantation. Investigators plated approximately 200,000 CFSE-labeled responder cells together with approximately 200,000 irradiated stimulator cells labeled with violet dye. TCRdb keeps only in-frame clones here, not all; method: immunoSEQ multiplex PCR. The sample has about 7,000 clones; roughly 30% are singletons. Source: alloreactive CD8+ T cells from a mixed lymphocyte reaction culture, taken before transplantation. Sample subset: CFSE-low proliferating T cells sorted from roughly six-day pre-transplant mixed lymphocyte reaction (GvH or HvG direction). These receptor sequences come from a human patient who was an organ donor for intestinal transplantation.

The chain carries TRBV4-3 and TRBJ1-5; tentatively, D is TRBD1 (5 bases). The CDR3 covers 15 residues. The V gene's germline CDR1 is LGHNA and CDR2 YSLEER. V gave up 4 bases and J gave up 7 bases, with 17 bases separating them. DNA for the CDR3: TGCGCCAGCAGCCCCTGGGGGGGGTCGGGACAGCCCCAGCATTTT. Translation: CASSPWGGSGQPQHF.

In its sample, this clone ranks as medium-sized. This rearrangement joins TRBV27 to TRBJ1-1; the match to TRBD1 covers 7 bases. V dropped 0 bases and J dropped 0; count of bases not matched to a gene: 1. Germline CDR1 is MNHEY and CDR2 is SMNVEV (reference sequence). This CDR3 has 15 amino acids. This chain's CDR3 is CASSLSGGMNTEAFF. The DNA of the CDR3 is TGTGCCAGCAGTTTATCAGGGGGCATGAACACTGAAGCTTTCTTT.

This clone is medium-sized. The chain uses TRBV4-1 and TRBJ1-1, with D perhaps matching TRBD1 (6 bases). The CDR3 totals 17 residues. CDR1 and CDR2 from the germline V gene are MGHRA and YSYEKL. V dropped 2 bases and J dropped 5 bases, with 21 bases sitting between them. CDR3 protein: CASSQWGHLSVRTEAFF. The CDR3 DNA follows: TGCGCCAGCAGCCAATGGGGACATCTATCGGTTAGGACTGAAGCTTTCTTT.

The CDR3 is CASSLVLATNEKLFF. The CDR3 DNA sequence: TGTGCCAGCAGCTTAGTCCTTGCAACTAATGAAAAACTGTTTTTT. The rearrangement joins TRBV7-3 to TRBJ1-4; D is undetermined. Germline V gives CDR1 SGHTA, CDR2 FQGTGA. Trimming removed 2 bases at V and 0 bases at J, with 7 bases between. This CDR3 region has 15 residues.

In this sample, this clone turned up a few times. The genes are TRBV7-9 and TRBJ2-5, with no clear D. The germline V gene encodes CDR1 SEHNR and CDR2 FQNEAQ (reference sequence). The CDR3 runs to 15 residues. V lost 3 bases to trimming and J lost 0 bases, with 11 bases between them. CDR3 loop: CASSFVGPYQETQYF. In nucleotides, the CDR3 is TGTGCCAGCAGCTTTGTAGGGCCCTACCAAGAGACCCAGTACTTC.

The chain couples TRBV6-5 to TRBJ1-5; 8 bases match TRBD1. The CDR3 is made up of 15 amino acids. The J segment lost 0 bases and the V segment lost 5 bases, leaving 3 bases of the junction unmatched. Germline V gene sequence: CDR1 MNHEY, CDR2 SVGAGI. The CDR3: CASSATGDSNQPQHF. The CDR3 coding sequence is TGTGCCAGCAGTGCGACAGGGGATAGCAATCAGCCCCAGCATTTT.

The CDR3 sequence is CASKTGAAEAFF. Written as DNA, the CDR3 is TGTGCCAGTAAAACAGGGGCGGCTGAAGCTTTCTTT. The rearrangement uses TRBV19 and TRBJ1-1, with 7 bases fitting TRBD1. The V gene's germline CDR1 is LNHDA and CDR2 SQIVND (reference sequence). The V segment lost 7 bases and the J segment 6 bases; nucleotides outside the gene matches: 5. The CDR3 covers 12 residues.

The rearrangement links TRBV6-6 to TRBJ2-2, with no clear D. In germline, CDR1 is MNHNY, CDR2 SVGAGI (reference sequence). Trimming left V 6 bases short and J 6 bases short, with 5 bases between. The CDR3 sequence is 11 residues long. CDR3 loop: CASRGAGELFF. The CDR3 DNA reads TGTGCCAGCAGAGGAGCCGGGGAGCTGTTTTTT.

This clone was recorded a few times. V usage is TRBV7-8 and J usage is TRBJ1-1; D is uncertain. The CDR3 has 13 residues. The germline V gene has CDR1 SGHVS and CDR2 FQNEAQ. Trimming cost V 3 bases and J 4 bases, with 9 bases left between them. The CDR3 here is CASSFPRSTEAFF. CDR3 nucleotide sequence: TGTGCCAGCAGCTTCCCCAGGTCCACTGAAGCTTTCTTT.

The chain employs TRBV4-1 and TRBJ1-5; 7 positions match TRBD1. V lost 1 base to trimming and J lost 7 bases; unmatched junction nucleotides: 4. Looked up from germline, CDR1 is MGHRA and CDR2 is YSYEKL. The CDR3 has 14 residues. The CDR3 region has the DNA TGCGCCAGCAGCCAAGGACAGGGATACCAGCCCCAGCATTTT. Translation gives CASSQGQGYQPQHF.

In its sample, this clone was seen a few times. V and J are TRBV4-3 and TRBJ2-3; 8 positions agree with TRBD2. The CDR3 extends over 16 amino acids. The V segment lost 0 bases and the J segment 1 base; nucleotides outside the gene matches: 3. CDR1 and CDR2 (germline): LGHNA, YSLEER. The CDR3 DNA reads TGCGCCAGCAGCCAAGAGCCAGCGGGGGGCACAGATACGCAGTATTTT. Encoded protein: CASSQEPAGGTDTQYF.

V and J are TRBV9 and TRBJ2-7, with a tentative D call TRBD1 (6 bases). Germline V lookup: CDR1 SGDLS, CDR2 YYNGEE. V shed 4 bases and J shed 3 bases, with 20 bases lying between them. The CDR3 covers 16 residues. CDR3 in DNA: TGTGCCAGCAGCCGCTTCGACAGGTTTCTCCTCTACGAGCAGTACTTC. Residues: CASSRFDRFLLYEQYF.

CDR3 protein: CASSTSLAGGLQEQFF. The DNA of the CDR3 is TGTGCCAGTTCTACAAGCCTAGCGGGGGGTTTACAGGAGCAGTTCTTC. This chain uses TRBV21-1 with TRBJ2-1; TRBD2 reflects the table's D call only, with no check against the DNA. TRBV21-1 is assigned pseudogene status. This CDR3 region has 16 residues.

The V gene is TRBV6-8, the J gene TRBJ1-2; the D is unclear. CDR3 size: 13 residues. Germline V gives CDR1 MNHGY, CDR2 SAAAGT. Trimming shortened V by 6 bases and J by 4 bases, and 12 bases separated the two germline ends. CDR3 nucleotides: TGTGCCAGCAGGCCACAAGGAGTCTATGGCTACACCTTC. Translating it yields CASRPQGVYGYTF.

This clone qualifies as medium-sized. The V call is TRBV21-1, the J call TRBJ2-3; the DNA was not compared with TRBD1, the D call given in the table. TRBV21-1 is reported as a pseudogene. This CDR3 is built from 17 residues. CDR3 DNA sequence: TGTGCCAGCAGCCCGAGCCTAGGGGACAGGGACACAGATACGCAGTATTTT. It translates to CASSPSLGDRDTDTQYF.

V and J are TRBV6-7 and TRBJ2-7, with 7 bases that match TRBD1. The end of the DNA fits TRBJ2-5 better, so the J call may be wrong. TRBV6-7 is flagged as an ORF with uncertain function. This CDR3 comprises 17 residues. This chain's CDR3 is CASSFEDPRDRKETQYF. The CDR3 DNA is TGTGCCAGCAGTTTTGAAGATCCCCGGGACAGAAAAGAGACCCAGTACTTC.

The gene calls are TRBV6-6 and TRBJ2-3; TRBD2 aligns across 9 bases. The V and J ends lost 6 bases and 2 bases, in that order; junction bases with no gene match: 6. The CDR3 consists of 15 residues. The germline V gene has CDR1 MNHNY and CDR2 SVGAGI (reference sequence). CDR3 region: CASSSGTSYTDTQYF. For the CDR3, the DNA is TGTGCCAGCAGCTCCGGGACTAGCTACACAGATACGCAGTATTTT.